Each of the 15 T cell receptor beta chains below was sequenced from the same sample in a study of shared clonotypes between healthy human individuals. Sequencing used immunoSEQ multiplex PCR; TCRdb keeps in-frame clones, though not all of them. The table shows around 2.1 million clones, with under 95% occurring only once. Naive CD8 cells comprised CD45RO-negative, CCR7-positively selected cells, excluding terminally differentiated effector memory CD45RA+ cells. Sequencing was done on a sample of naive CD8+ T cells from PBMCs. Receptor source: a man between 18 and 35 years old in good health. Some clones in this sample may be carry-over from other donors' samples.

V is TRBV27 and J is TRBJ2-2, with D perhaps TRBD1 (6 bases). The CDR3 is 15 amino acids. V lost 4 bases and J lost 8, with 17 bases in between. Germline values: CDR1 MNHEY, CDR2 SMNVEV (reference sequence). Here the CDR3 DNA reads TGTGCCAGCAGTTCAGACCTTACAGGGCCAGGGGAGCTGTTTTTT. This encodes CASSSDLTGPGELFF.

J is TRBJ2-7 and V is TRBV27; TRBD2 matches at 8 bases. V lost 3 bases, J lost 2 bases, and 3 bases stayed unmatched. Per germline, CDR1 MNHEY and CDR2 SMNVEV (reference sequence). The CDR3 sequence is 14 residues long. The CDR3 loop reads CASSFRTSPYEQYF. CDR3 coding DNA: TGTGCCAGCAGTTTCCGGACTAGCCCCTACGAGCAGTACTTC.

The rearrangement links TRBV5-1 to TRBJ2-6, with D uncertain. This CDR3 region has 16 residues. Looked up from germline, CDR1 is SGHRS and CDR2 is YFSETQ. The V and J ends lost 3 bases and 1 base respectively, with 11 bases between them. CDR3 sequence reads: CASSSDQRSGANVLTF. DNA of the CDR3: TGCGCCAGCAGCTCAGATCAGAGATCTGGGGCCAACGTCCTGACTTTC. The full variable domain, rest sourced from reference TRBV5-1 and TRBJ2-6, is KAGVTQTPRYLIKTRGQQVTLSCSPISGHRSVSWYQQTPGQGLQFLFEYFSETQRNKGNFPGRFSGRQFSNSRSEMNVSTLELGDSALYLCASSSDQRSGANVLTFGAGSRLTVL.

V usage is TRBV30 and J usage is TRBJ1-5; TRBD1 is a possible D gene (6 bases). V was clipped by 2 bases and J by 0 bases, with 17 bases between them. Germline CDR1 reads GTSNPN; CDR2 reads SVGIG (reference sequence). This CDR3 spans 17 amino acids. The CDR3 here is CAWSPRTAIYSNQPQHF. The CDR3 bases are TGTGCCTGGAGTCCGAGGACAGCAATTTATAGCAATCAGCCCCAGCATTTT.

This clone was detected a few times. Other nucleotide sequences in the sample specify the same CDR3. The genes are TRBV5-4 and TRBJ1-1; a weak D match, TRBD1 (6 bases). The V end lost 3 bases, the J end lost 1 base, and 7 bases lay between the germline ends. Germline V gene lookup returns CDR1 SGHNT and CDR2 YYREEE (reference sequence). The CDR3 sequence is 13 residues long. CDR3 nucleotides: TGTGCCAGCAGCTCAGGGGAGAACACTGAAGCTTTCTTT. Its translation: CASSSGENTEAFF.

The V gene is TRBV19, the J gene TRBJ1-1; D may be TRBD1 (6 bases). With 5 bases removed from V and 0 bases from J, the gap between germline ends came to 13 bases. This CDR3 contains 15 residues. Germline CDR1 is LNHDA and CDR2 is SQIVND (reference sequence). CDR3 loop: CASSAGQRLNTEAFF. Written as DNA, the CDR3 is TGTGCCAGTAGTGCAGGACAGAGACTGAACACTGAAGCTTTCTTT.

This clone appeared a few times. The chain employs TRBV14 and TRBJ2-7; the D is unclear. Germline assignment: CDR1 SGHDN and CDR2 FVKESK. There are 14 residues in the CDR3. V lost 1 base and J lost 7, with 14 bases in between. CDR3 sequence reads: CASSQGVLRAEQYF. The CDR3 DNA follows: TGTGCCAGCAGCCAAGGGGTCCTTAGGGCGGAGCAGTACTTC. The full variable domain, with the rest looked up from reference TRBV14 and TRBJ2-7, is EAGVTQFPSHSVIEKGQTVTLRCDPISGHDNLYWYRRVMGKEIKFLLHFVKESKQDESGMPNNRFLAERTGGTYSTLKVQPAELEDSGVYFCASSQGVLRAEQYFGPGTRLTVT.

In DNA, the CDR3 is TGTGCCAGCAGTTTGGAGGGTGGGTATGGCTACACCTTC. Translating it yields CASSLEGGYGYTF. The rearrangement joins TRBV28 to TRBJ1-2, with unresolved D. Per the germline V gene, CDR1 is MDHEN and CDR2 is SYDVKM. The CDR3 sequence is 13 residues long. The V and J ends lost 3 bases and 5 bases respectively, with 10 bases between them.

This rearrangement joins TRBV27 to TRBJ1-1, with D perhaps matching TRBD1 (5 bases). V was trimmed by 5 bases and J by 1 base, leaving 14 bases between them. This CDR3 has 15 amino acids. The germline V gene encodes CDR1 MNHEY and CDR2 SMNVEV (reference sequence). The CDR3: CASSPRDGQNTEAFF. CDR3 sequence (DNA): TGTGCCAGCAGTCCCCGGGACGGGCAGAACACTGAAGCTTTCTTT.

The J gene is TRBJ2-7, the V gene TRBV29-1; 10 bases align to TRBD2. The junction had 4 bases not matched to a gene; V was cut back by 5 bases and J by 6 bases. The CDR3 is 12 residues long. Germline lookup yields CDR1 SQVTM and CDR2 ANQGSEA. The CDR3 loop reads CSVLPSGSEQYF. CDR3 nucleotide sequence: TGCAGCGTTCTTCCTAGCGGGAGCGAGCAGTACTTC.

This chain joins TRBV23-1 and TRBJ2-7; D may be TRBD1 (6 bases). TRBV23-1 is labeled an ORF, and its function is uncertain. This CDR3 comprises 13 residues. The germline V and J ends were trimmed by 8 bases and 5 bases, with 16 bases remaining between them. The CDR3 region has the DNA TGCGCCAGCTCAAACATAGGGGGAAACGAGCAGTACTTC. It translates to CASSNIGGNEQYF.

This CDR3 reads CASSSPGTGELFF. CDR3 coding DNA: TGTGCCAGCAGCTCTCCCGGCACCGGGGAGCTGTTTTTT. The rearrangement joins TRBV7-3 to TRBJ2-2; D is unresolved. Trimming left V 4 bases short and J 4 bases short, with 7 bases between. The length of the CDR3 is 13 residues. Germline CDR1 and CDR2: SGHTA and FQGTGA.

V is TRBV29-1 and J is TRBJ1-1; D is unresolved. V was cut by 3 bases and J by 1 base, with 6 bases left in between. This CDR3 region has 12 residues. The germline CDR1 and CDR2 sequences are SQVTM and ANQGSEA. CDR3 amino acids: CSVDTRNTEAFF. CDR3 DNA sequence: TGCAGCGTTGATACCAGGAACACTGAAGCTTTCTTT.

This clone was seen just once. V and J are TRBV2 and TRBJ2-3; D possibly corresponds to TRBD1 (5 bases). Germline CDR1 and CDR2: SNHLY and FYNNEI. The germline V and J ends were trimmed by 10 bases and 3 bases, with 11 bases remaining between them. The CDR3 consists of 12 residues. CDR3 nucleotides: TGTGCCACTCCTCAGGGTACAGATACGCAGTATTTT. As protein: CATPQGTDTQYF.

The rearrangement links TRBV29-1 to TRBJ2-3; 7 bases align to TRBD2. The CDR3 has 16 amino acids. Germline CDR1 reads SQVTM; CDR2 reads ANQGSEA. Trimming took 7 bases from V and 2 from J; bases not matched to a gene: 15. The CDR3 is CSADRWAAGDTDTQYF. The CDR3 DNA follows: TGCAGCGCTGATAGGTGGGCTGCGGGAGACACAGATACGCAGTATTTT.